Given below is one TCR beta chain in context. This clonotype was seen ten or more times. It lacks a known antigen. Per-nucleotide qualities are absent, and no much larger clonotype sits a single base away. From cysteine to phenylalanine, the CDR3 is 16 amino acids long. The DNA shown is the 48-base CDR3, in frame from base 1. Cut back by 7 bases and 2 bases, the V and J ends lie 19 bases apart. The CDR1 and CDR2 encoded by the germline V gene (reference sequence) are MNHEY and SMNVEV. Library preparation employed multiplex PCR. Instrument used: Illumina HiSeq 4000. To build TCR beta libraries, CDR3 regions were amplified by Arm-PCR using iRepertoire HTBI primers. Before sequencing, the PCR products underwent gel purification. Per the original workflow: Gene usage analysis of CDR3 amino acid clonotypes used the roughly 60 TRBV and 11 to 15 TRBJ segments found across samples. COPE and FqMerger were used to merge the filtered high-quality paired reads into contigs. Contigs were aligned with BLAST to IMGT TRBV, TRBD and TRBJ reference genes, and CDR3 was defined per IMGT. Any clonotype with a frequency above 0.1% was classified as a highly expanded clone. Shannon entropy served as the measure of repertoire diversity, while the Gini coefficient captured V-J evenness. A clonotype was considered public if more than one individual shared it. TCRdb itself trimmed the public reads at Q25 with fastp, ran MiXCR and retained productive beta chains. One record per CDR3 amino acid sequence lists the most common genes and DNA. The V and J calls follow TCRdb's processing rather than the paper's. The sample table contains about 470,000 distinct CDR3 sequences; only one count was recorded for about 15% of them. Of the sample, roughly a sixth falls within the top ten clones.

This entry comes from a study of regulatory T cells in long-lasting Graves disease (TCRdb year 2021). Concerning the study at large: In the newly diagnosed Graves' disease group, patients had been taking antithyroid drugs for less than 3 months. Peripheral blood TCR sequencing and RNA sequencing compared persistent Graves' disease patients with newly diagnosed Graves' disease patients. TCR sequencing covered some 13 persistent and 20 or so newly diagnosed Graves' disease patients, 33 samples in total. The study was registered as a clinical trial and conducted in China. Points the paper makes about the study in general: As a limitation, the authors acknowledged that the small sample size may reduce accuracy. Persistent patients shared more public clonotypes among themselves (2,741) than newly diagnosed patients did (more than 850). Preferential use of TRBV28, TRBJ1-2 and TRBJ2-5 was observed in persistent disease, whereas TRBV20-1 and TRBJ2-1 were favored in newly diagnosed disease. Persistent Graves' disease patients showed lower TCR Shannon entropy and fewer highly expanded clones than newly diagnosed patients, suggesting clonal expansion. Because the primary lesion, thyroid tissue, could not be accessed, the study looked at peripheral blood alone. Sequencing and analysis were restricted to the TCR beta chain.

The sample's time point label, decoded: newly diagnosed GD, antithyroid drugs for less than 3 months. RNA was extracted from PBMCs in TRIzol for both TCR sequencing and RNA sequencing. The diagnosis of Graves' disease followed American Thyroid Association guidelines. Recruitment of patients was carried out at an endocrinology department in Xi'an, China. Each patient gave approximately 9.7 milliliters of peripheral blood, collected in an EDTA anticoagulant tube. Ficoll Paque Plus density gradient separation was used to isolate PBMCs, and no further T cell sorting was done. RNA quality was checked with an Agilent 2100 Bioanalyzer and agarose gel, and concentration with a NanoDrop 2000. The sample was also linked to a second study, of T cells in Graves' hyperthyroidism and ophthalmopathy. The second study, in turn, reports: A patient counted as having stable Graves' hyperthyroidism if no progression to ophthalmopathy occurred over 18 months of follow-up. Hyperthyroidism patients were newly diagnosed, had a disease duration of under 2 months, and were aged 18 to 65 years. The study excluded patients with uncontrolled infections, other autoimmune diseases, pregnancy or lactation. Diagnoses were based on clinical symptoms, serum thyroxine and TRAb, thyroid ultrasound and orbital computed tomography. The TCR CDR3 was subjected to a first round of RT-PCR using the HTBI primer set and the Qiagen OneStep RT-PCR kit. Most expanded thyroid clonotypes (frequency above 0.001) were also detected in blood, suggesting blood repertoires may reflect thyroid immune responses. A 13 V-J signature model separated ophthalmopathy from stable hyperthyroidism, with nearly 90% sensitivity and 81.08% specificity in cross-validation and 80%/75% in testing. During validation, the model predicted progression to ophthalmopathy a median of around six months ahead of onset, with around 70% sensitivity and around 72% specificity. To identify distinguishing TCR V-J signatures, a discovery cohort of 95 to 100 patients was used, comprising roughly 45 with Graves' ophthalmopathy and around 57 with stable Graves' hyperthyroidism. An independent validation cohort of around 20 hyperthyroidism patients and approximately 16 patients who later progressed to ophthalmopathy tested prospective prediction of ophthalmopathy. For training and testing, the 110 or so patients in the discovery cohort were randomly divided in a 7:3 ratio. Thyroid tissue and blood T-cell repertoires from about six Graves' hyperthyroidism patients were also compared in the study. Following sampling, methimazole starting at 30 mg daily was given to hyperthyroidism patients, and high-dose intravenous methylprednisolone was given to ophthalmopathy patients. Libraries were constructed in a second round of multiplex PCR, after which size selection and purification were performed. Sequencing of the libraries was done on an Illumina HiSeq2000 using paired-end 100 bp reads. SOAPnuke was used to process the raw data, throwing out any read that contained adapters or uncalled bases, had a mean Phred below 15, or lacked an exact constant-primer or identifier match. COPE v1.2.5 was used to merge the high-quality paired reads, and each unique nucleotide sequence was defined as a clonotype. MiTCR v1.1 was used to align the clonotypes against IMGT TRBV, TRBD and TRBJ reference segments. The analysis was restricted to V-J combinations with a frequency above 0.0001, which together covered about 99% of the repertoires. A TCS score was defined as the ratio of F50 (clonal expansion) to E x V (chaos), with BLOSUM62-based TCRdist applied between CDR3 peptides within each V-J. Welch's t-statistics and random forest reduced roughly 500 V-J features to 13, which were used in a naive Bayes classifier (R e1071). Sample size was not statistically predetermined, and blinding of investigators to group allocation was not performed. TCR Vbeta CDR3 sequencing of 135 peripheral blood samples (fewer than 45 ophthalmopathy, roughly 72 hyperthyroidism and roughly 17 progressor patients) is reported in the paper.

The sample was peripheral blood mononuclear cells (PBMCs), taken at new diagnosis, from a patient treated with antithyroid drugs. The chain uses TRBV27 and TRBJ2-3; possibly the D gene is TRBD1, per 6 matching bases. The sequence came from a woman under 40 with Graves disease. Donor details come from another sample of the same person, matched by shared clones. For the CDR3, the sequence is CASTPQGRSPTDTQYF. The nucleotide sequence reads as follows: TGTGCCAGCACCCCACAGGGAAGGTCTCCCACAGATACGCAGTATTTT.